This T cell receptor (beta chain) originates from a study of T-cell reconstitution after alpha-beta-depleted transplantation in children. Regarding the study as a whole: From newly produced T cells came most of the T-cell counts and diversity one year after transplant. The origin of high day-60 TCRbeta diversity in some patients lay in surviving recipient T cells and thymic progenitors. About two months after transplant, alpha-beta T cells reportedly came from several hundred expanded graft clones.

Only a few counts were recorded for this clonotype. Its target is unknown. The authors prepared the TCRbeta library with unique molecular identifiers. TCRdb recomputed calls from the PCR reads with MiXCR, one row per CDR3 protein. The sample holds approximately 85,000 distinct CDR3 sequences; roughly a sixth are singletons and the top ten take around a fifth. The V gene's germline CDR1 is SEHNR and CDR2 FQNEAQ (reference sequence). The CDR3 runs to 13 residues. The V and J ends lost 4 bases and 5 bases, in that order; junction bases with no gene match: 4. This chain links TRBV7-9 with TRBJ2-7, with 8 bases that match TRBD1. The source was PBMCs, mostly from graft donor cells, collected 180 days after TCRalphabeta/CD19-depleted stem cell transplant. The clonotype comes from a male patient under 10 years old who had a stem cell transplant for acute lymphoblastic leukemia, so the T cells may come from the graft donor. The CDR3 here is CASSSRTGNEQYF. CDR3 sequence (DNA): TGTGCCAGCAGCTCCCGGACAGGGAACGAGCAGTACTTC.